Below, 20 T cell receptor beta chains from the same sample are listed, as sequenced in a study of regulatory T cells in long-lasting Graves disease. Time point specified: persistent/refractory GD, antithyroid drugs over 5 years with positive TRAb. PBMC RNA was the source of the TCR library. Combining iRepertoire HTBI primers with Arm-PCR of CDR3 regions, the authors built TCR beta libraries. TCRdb recomputed calls from the multiplex PCR reads with MiXCR, one row per CDR3 protein. This sample has hundreds of thousands of distinct CDR3 sequences, with about a fifth found just once. The sequences come from peripheral blood mononuclear cells (PBMCs), collected when the disease was refractory, from a patient treated with antithyroid drugs. These TCRs come from a female donor with Graves disease.

This clonotype was observed many times. For the CDR3, the DNA is TGTGCCAGCAGTTTGGGACAGGGTCGCCCCTACGAGCAGTACTTC. Its translation is CASSLGQGRPYEQYF. The J gene is TRBJ2-7, the V gene TRBV27; 9 bases line up with TRBD1. Looked up from germline, CDR1 is MNHEY and CDR2 is SMNVEV (reference sequence). This CDR3 has 15 amino acids. V dropped 3 bases and J dropped 2; count of bases not matched to a gene: 5.

This clonotype was counted many times. The chain carries TRBV4-1 and TRBJ1-4; the D gene is possibly TRBD1 (6 bases). CDR3 length: 14 residues. Trimming stripped 0 bases from V and 6 bases from J, with 8 bases between. Germline CDR1 is MGHRA and CDR2 is YSYEKL. CDR3 DNA: TGCGCCAGCAGCCAAGATTGGACAGATGAAAAACTGTTTTTT. It specifies CASSQDWTDEKLFF.

This clonotype was seen at least ten times. The chain combines TRBV6-1 with TRBJ2-5; 9 positions agree with TRBD2. This CDR3 has 15 residues. Per the germline V gene, CDR1 is MNHNS and CDR2 is SASEGT. The V segment lost 8 bases and the J segment 1 base; nucleotides outside the gene matches: 8. The CDR3: CASHSGSRRQETQYF. For the CDR3, the DNA is TGTGCCAGCCATAGCGGGAGCCGGCGCCAAGAGACCCAGTACTTC.

In regard to this clonotype: Being one base from a much bigger clone, this may be a read error. This rearrangement joins TRBV29-1 to TRBJ2-5; D is ambiguous. The CDR3 is made up of 12 amino acids. Germline assignment: CDR1 SQVTM and CDR2 ANQGSEA. The CDR3 nucleotides read TGCAGCGTTGGGCGCGGTGAAGAGATCCAGTACTTC. Protein product: CSVGRGEEIQYF.

V and J are TRBV6-2 or TRBV6-3 and TRBJ1-1, with TRBD1 matching 7 bases. Trimming took 6 bases from V and 0 from J; bases not matched to a gene: 10. The CDR3 is 16 residues long. Germline loops: CDR1 MNHEY, CDR2 SVGEGT. CDR3: CASRSHRGSMNTEAFF. The CDR3 nucleotides read TGTGCCAGCAGATCCCACAGGGGATCCATGAACACTGAAGCTTTCTTT.

This clonotype came up many times. The CDR3 DNA reads TGCGCCAGCAGCTTGGATCTGTCACAGGGGACCAACTATGGCTACACCTTC. Protein sequence: CASSLDLSQGTNYGYTF. This chain uses TRBV5-1 with TRBJ1-2, with 7 bases lining up with TRBD1. The germline V gene encodes CDR1 SGHRS and CDR2 YFSETQ. With 0 bases clipped from V and 2 bases from J, the junction kept 10 bases outside the gene matches. The CDR3 is made up of 17 amino acids.

In this sample, this clonotype turned up a few times. The chain uses TRBV30 and TRBJ2-1, with D tentatively TRBD1 (6 bases). Germline lookup yields CDR1 GTSNPN and CDR2 SVGIG (reference sequence). The V gene lost 2 bases and the J gene lost 3 bases, with 14 bases spanning the gap. This CDR3 has 15 residues. The CDR3 region is CAWSSGDTIYNEQFF. CDR3 DNA: TGTGCCTGGAGTTCCGGGGACACCATCTACAATGAGCAGTTCTTC.

The CDR3 bases are TGCGCCAGCAGCCAAGACAGGGGGCAGACCTACGAGCAGTACTTC. It specifies CASSQDRGQTYEQYF. The chain carries TRBV4-3 and TRBJ2-7; 8 bases align to TRBD1. The trim removed 0 bases at V and 2 bases at J, leaving 3 bases unmatched. This CDR3 is built from 15 residues. The germline V gene has CDR1 LGHNA and CDR2 YSLEER.

J is TRBJ2-6 and V is TRBV3-1; D not resolved. V shed 0 bases and J shed 1 base, with 7 bases lying between them. The CDR3 consists of 16 residues. Looked up from germline, CDR1 is LGHDT and CDR2 is YNNKEL (reference sequence). The CDR3 DNA is TGTGCCAGCAGCCAAGAAATTAATTCTGGGGCCAACGTCCTGACTTTC. Translating gives CASSQEINSGANVLTF.

The V and J genes are TRBV5-5 and TRBJ2-7; D is ambiguous. The CDR3 is 12 amino acids. V dropped 1 base and J dropped 6 bases, with 8 bases sitting between them. Per the germline V gene, CDR1 is SGHKS and CDR2 is YYEKEE (reference sequence). This CDR3 is CASSLTAAEQYF. CDR3 nucleotide sequence: TGTGCCAGCAGCTTGACGGCGGCCGAGCAGTACTTC.

Note on this clonotype: A much bigger clone sits one base away, suggesting this may be a read error. The final CDR3 position lacks the conserved phenylalanine or tryptophan, pointing to a likely read error. V is TRBV27 and J is TRBJ2-2; D gene uncertain. V shed 3 bases and J shed 3 bases, with 8 bases lying between them. The CDR3 spans 14 residues. Per the germline V gene, CDR1 is MNHEY and CDR2 is SMNVEV (reference sequence). CDR3 protein: CASSFLRDTGELFS. CDR3 nucleotides: TGTGCCAGCAGTTTTCTCCGGGACACCGGGGAGCTGTTTTCT.

This chain connects TRBV27 to TRBJ2-7; 8 positions agree with TRBD1. The CDR3 runs to 13 residues. The trim removed 5 bases at V and 6 bases at J, leaving 6 bases unmatched. Looked up from germline, CDR1 is MNHEY and CDR2 is SMNVEV (reference sequence). Here the CDR3 reads CASSARTGREQYF. The CDR3 DNA reads TGTGCCAGCAGTGCCCGGACAGGGCGCGAGCAGTACTTC.

The chain uses TRBV24-1 and TRBJ2-1; 16 bases fit TRBD2. Germline CDR1 reads KGHDR; CDR2 reads SFDVKD. CDR3 length: 16 residues. After removal of 8 bases from V and 8 bases from J, the junction contained 8 bases not matched to a gene. CDR3 in amino acids: CATKGLAGGPGDEQFF. DNA for the CDR3: TGTGCCACCAAGGGACTAGCGGGAGGGCCGGGGGATGAGCAGTTCTTC.

This clonotype showed up just a few times. The rearrangement links TRBV6-5 to TRBJ1-4, with D unclear. Germline-derived CDR1 and CDR2 are MNHEY and SVGAGI. V dropped 0 bases and J dropped 8 bases, with 10 bases sitting between them. This CDR3 has 14 amino acids. CDR3 in DNA: TGTGCCAGCAGTTACTCGTCCCAAGGGGAAAAACTGTTTTTT. Residues: CASSYSSQGEKLFF.

This clonotype was found a few times. The chain employs TRBV15 and TRBJ1-6, with D maybe TRBD1 (5 bases). This CDR3 has 16 amino acids. V gave up 3 bases and J gave up 8 bases, with 17 bases separating them. CDR1 is LNHNV and CDR2 is YYDKDF in the germline V gene (reference sequence). The CDR3 DNA sequence: TGTGCCACCAGCAGGGGGAGGGGCACAGGTGATTCACCCCTCCACTTT. As protein: CATSRGRGTGDSPLHF.

This clonotype was seen ten or more times. This sequence joins TRBV2 and TRBJ2-7; TRBD2 matches at 10 bases. Germline loops: CDR1 SNHLY, CDR2 FYNNEI. The trim removed 6 bases at V and 3 bases at J, leaving 2 bases unmatched. The CDR3 runs to 13 residues. The CDR3 here is CASRPSGSYEQYF. In DNA, the CDR3 is TGTGCCAGCAGACCTAGCGGGAGCTACGAGCAGTACTTC. Using reference TRBV2 and TRBJ2-7 for the parts outside the CDR3, the full variable domain is EPEVTQTPSHQVTQMGQEVILRCVPISNHLYFYWYRQILGQKVEFLVSFYNNEISEKSEIFDDQFSVERPDGSNFTLKIRSTKLEDSAMYFCASRPSGSYEQYFGPGTRLTVT.

A remark on this clonotype: This likely traces to a read error, being one base from a far larger clone. V gene TRBV11-2 combines with J gene TRBJ2-7, with a possible D match to TRBD2 (6 bases). V lost 6 bases and J lost 12, with 15 bases in between. The germline V gene encodes CDR1 SGHAT and CDR2 FQNNGV. The length of the CDR3 is 11 residues. The CDR3 loop reads CASSGGIAAYF. The CDR3 DNA sequence: TGTGCCAGCAGTGGAGGGATAGCTGCGTACTTC.

V is TRBV7-2 and J is TRBJ1-2; 7 bases fit TRBD1. Germline V gene data show CDR1 as SGHTA and CDR2 as FQGNSA. Trimming cost V 2 bases and J 6 bases; bases outside gene matches: 12. This CDR3 is built from 16 residues. The CDR3 DNA reads TGTGCCAGCAGCTTATGGGGGCAGGAGGGGGCGGATGGCTACACCTTC. It encodes CASSLWGQEGADGYTF.

The rearrangement joins TRBV19 to TRBJ2-5; D remains ambiguous. Trimming shortened V by 5 bases and J by 5 bases, and 6 bases separated the two germline ends. The CDR3 contains 11 residues. The germline gives CDR1 LNHDA, CDR2 SQIVND (reference sequence). In nucleotides, the CDR3 is TGTGCCAGTAGTGGGGTCGAGACCCAGTACTTC. Protein sequence: CASSGVETQYF. The variable domain in full, with the rest retrieved from reference TRBV19 and TRBJ2-5, is DGGITQSPKYLFRKEGQNVTLSCEQNLNHDAMYWYRQDPGQGLRLIYYSQIVNDFQKGDIAEGYSVSREKKESFPLTVTSAQKNPTAFYLCASSGVETQYFGPGTRLLVL.

This clonotype was found a few times. CDR3 sequence (DNA): TGTGCCAGCAGCCAGAGCGGACTAGCGGACTCCTACGAGCAGTACTTC. It is translated as CASSQSGLADSYEQYF. J is TRBJ2-7 and V is TRBV3-1, with 10 positions matching TRBD2. Trimming at V came to 3 bases and at J to 0 bases, leaving 5 bases not matched to a gene. The CDR3 is made up of 16 amino acids. From germline, CDR1 is LGHDT and CDR2 YNNKEL (reference sequence).